These 13 T cell receptor beta chains were all obtained from the same sample, sequenced in a study of T cell responses to AZD1222 COVID-19 vaccine. Profiled with immunoSEQ multiplex PCR; TCRdb holds only in-frame clones, not every one. The table shows about 120,000 clones, with roughly 90% occurring only once. The input for sequencing was peripheral blood, taken on day 0 of AZD1222 vaccination. These receptors were taken from an adult in good health.

The chain employs TRBV5-1 and TRBJ1-6, with TRBD1 matching over 11 bases. Trimming removed 3 bases from V and 10 bases from J; junction bases left unmatched: 3. The CDR3 runs 14 residues. The germline V gene has CDR1 SGHRS and CDR2 YFSETQ. The CDR3 DNA reads TGCGCCAGCAGCTCTGGGACAGGGGGATCACCCCTCCACTTT. Translating gives CASSSGTGGSPLHF.

The V and J genes are TRBV5-4 and TRBJ2-1; weak D call: TRBD2 (5 bases). CDR3 length: 15 residues. V lost 0 bases, J lost 6 bases, and 13 bases lay in between. Germline assignment: CDR1 SGHNT and CDR2 YYREEE (reference sequence). The CDR3 DNA sequence: TGTGCCAGCAGCTTGGCCGGGATGGGCCCCAATGAGCAGTTCTTC. Its translation: CASSLAGMGPNEQFF. Drawing the rest from reference TRBV5-4 and TRBJ2-1, the complete variable domain is ETGVTQSPTHLIKTRGQQVTLRCSSQSGHNTVSWYQQALGQGPQFIFQYYREEENGRGNFPPRFSGLQFPNYSSELNVNALELDDSALYLCASSLAGMGPNEQFFGPGTRLTVL.

The chain uses TRBV6-5 and TRBJ2-7; 10 positions match TRBD2. V dropped 7 bases and J dropped 4; count of bases not matched to a gene: 4. The CDR3 totals 13 residues. Germline V gene lookup returns CDR1 MNHEY and CDR2 SVGAGI. CDR3 in DNA: TGTGCCAGCACCCCGGGACTAGCGTACGAGCAGTACTTC. It encodes CASTPGLAYEQYF.

The chain carries TRBV14 and TRBJ1-1; D ambiguous. This CDR3 comprises 15 residues. Germline CDR1 is SGHDN and CDR2 is FVKESK. The V end lost 3 bases, the J end lost 0 bases, and 11 bases lay between the germline ends. CDR3 sequence (DNA): TGTGCCAGCAGCCAGGATGAGGGCATGAACACTGAAGCTTTCTTT. Its protein is CASSQDEGMNTEAFF. Full variable domain (outside the CDR3, taken from reference TRBV14 and TRBJ1-1): EAGVTQFPSHSVIEKGQTVTLRCDPISGHDNLYWYRRVMGKEIKFLLHFVKESKQDESGMPNNRFLAERTGGTYSTLKVQPAELEDSGVYFCASSQDEGMNTEAFFGQGTRLTVV.

The chain uses TRBV6-5 and TRBJ1-3, with D perhaps TRBD1 (6 bases). Germline CDR1 is MNHEY and CDR2 is SVGAGI. The CDR3 totals 15 residues. V dropped 0 bases and J dropped 4 bases, with 10 bases sitting between them. This chain's CDR3 is CASSYSRGTGNTIYF. The CDR3 DNA reads TGTGCCAGCAGTTACTCGAGAGGGACAGGAAACACCATATATTTT.

This chain joins TRBV7-9 and TRBJ2-7, with 8 bases identical to TRBD2. Trimming cost V 4 bases and J 6 bases; bases outside gene matches: 8. The CDR3 has 14 amino acids. Germline V CDR1 and CDR2: SEHNR, FQNEAQ (reference sequence). The CDR3 bases are TGTGCCAGCAGCTCACTTGGGACTAGTTTCGAGCAGTACTTC. This sequence encodes CASSSLGTSFEQYF.

The CDR3 region is CASSPPGLAWDEQYF. In DNA form, the CDR3 reads TGTGCCAGCAGCCCCCCAGGACTAGCTTGGGACGAGCAGTACTTC. This chain joins TRBV27 and TRBJ2-7; 8 bases match TRBD2. The V gene end was trimmed by 6 bases and the J gene end by 5 bases; junction bases not matched to a gene: 12. Germline loops: CDR1 MNHEY, CDR2 SMNVEV (reference sequence). This CDR3 is built from 15 residues.

The CDR3 spells CASSIPLGTSGQETQYF. CDR3 bases: TGTGCCAGTAGTATACCCCTCGGGACTAGCGGCCAAGAGACCCAGTACTTC. The rearrangement uses TRBV19 and TRBJ2-5, with 11 bases matching TRBD2. CDR1 LNHDA and CDR2 SQIVND come from the germline V gene (reference sequence). The CDR3 has 17 amino acids. The V segment lost 2 bases and the J segment 1 base; nucleotides outside the gene matches: 6.

This clone appeared a few times. The chain joins TRBV7-9 to TRBJ2-7; 7 bases are shared with TRBD2. J lost 0 bases, V lost 4 bases, and 12 bases had no gene match. CDR1 and CDR2 (germline): SEHNR, FQNEAQ (reference sequence). The CDR3 consists of 17 residues. In DNA, the CDR3 is TGTGCCAGCAGCTCTAGGTCGTCTCGGGAGGTCTCCTACGAGCAGTACTTC. This gives the protein CASSSRSSREVSYEQYF. Full variable domain (rest looked up from reference TRBV7-9 and TRBJ2-7): DTGVSQNPRHKITKRGQNVTFRCDPISEHNRLYWYRQTLGQGPEFLTYFQNEAQLEKSRLLSDRFSAERPKGSFSTLEIQRTEQGDSAMYLCASSSRSSREVSYEQYFGPGTRLTVT.

This rearrangement joins TRBV27 to TRBJ2-2, with D hard to call. The germline V and J ends were trimmed by 6 bases and 0 bases, with 8 bases remaining between them. The CDR3 is made up of 14 amino acids. The V gene's germline CDR1 is MNHEY and CDR2 SMNVEV (reference sequence). The CDR3, as DNA: TGTGCCAGCAGGTCCCGAGCGAACACCGGGGAGCTGTTTTTT. The encoded protein is CASRSRANTGELFF.

The count of this clone is one. The chain combines TRBV7-2 with TRBJ2-7, with 7 bases lining up with TRBD1. Germline-derived CDR1 and CDR2 are SGHTA and FQGNSA. CDR3 length equals 15 residues. V was clipped by 5 bases and J by 3 bases; unmatched bases: 10. As DNA, the CDR3 is TGTGCCAGCAGCCCCCGGGCAGGGGGTAACTACGAGCAGTACTTC. Translation: CASSPRAGGNYEQYF.

The chain recombines TRBV28 with TRBJ1-2; D not resolved. Germline-derived CDR1 and CDR2 are MDHEN and SYDVKM. The CDR3 contains 13 residues. The germline V and J ends were trimmed by 2 bases and 4 bases, with 8 bases remaining between them. CDR3 amino acids: CASSLTDAYGYTF. The CDR3 coding sequence is TGTGCCAGCAGTTTAACAGACGCCTATGGCTACACCTTC.

Written as DNA, the CDR3 is TGCAGCTTTTTGGGGGCAGGGTTGGGCACTGAAGCTTTCTTT. Translating gives CSFLGAGLGTEAFF. The chain combines TRBV29-1 with TRBJ1-1, with D tentatively TRBD1 (6 bases). The ends were cut back, 8 bases at V and 4 bases at J, with 20 bases in the middle. Germline CDR1 is SQVTM and CDR2 is ANQGSEA. The CDR3 is 14 amino acids.